Sequencing of this T cell receptor (beta chain) was carried out in a study of cytomegalovirus exposure and HLA in healthy donors. The study, taken as a whole, reports: A missense variant in DCLRE1C was later tied to TCR beta V- and J-gene trimming. Available immune exposure information covered CMV serostatus only.

The CDR3 runs to 14 residues. CDR1 is MGHRA, CDR2 YSYEKL, per germline. Trimming stripped 0 bases from V and 5 bases from J, with 7 bases between. With regard to this clone: Antigen specificity is unknown.

PCR involved 60 Vbeta and 13 Jbeta primers. Study processing details: Later, roughly 77 million unique TCR beta chains were counted in an analysis, and approximately 9.9 million of them were shared. Libraries were prepared by immunoSEQ multiplex PCR; TCRdb keeps only in-frame clonotypes and omits some of them. That table furnishes V, J and clone size, whereas the DNA furnished D and trimming. The data contain some 190,000 clones, about 80% of them singletons. The chain is built from TRBV4-1 and TRBJ2-2; TRBD2 is a possible D gene (5 bases). The TCR comes from a man aged 18 to 29 in good health and CMV-seronegative. The material sequenced was PBMCs. For the CDR3, the DNA is TGCGCCAGCAGCCAAGACATAGCGACCGGGGAGCTGTTTTTT. It translates to CASSQDIATGELFF.